A single sample is the source of the 15 T cell receptor beta chains below, sequenced in a study of early T cells in non-severe SARS-CoV-2 infection. MiXCR, applied by TCRdb to the 5' RACE reads, yields one record per CDR3 protein. Counted here are more than 55,000 distinct CDR3 sequences, 3.5% to 6% occurring once; the ten biggest clones make up approximately 3.7%. The source was whole blood, collected at baseline. These receptors all stem from an adult who was a healthcare worker with PCR-confirmed SARS-CoV-2 infection or an uninfected control (not recorded which). The donor label of this sample is uncertain.

This clonotype was counted at least ten times. This chain links TRBV20-1 with TRBJ2-1, with 7 bases that match TRBD2. The CDR3 is made up of 14 amino acids. Germline-derived CDR1 and CDR2 are DFQATT and SNEGSKA (reference sequence). V lost 3 bases and J lost 3; bases outside the gene matches: 5. The DNA of the CDR3 is TGCAGTGCTAGTTCCAGCGGGGTCTACAATGAGCAGTTCTTC. Translating it yields CSASSSGVYNEQFF.

This clonotype has at least ten counts. The gene calls are TRBV12-3 or TRBV12-4 and TRBJ2-7, with D unresolved. Trimming shortened V by 0 bases and J by 1 base, and 4 bases separated the two germline ends. This CDR3 comprises 13 residues. The CDR3 here is CASSLALSYEQYF. In DNA, the CDR3 is TGTGCCAGCAGTTTAGCGCTTTCCTACGAGCAGTACTTC.

This chain uses TRBV5-1 with TRBJ1-4; D is ambiguous. CDR3 length: 14 amino acids. V was shortened by 4 bases and J by 0 bases, with 7 bases between the two germline ends. Germline CDR1 SGHRS, CDR2 YFSETQ. Written as DNA, the CDR3 is TGCGCCAGCAGCCCGGGGACAACTAATGAAAAACTGTTTTTT. This translates into CASSPGTTNEKLFF.

This clonotype occurred many times. The J gene is TRBJ2-1, the V gene TRBV21-1; the table's TRBD1 call for D was not verified on the DNA. TRBV21-1 is shown as a pseudogene. This CDR3 is 16 amino acids long. The CDR3 sequence is CASSTIRSRDKNEQFF. The DNA of the CDR3 is TGTGCCAGCAGCACTATCCGAAGTCGGGACAAAAATGAGCAGTTCTTC.

This clonotype was picked up many times. The rearrangement links TRBV25-1 to TRBJ2-1; no reliable D call. Germline lookup yields CDR1 MGHDK and CDR2 SYGVNS. V gave up 0 bases and J gave up 10 bases, with 19 bases separating them. The CDR3 runs to 16 residues. The CDR3 loop is CASSEYWTGDGWEQFF. The CDR3, as DNA: TGTGCCAGCAGTGAATATTGGACGGGCGACGGCTGGGAGCAGTTCTTC.

The table lists this clonotype with many counts. The chain has TRBV6-1 and TRBJ1-4; D is possibly TRBD1 (5 bases). The germline V gene has CDR1 MNHNS and CDR2 SASEGT. V shed 6 bases and J shed 0 bases, with 14 bases lying between them. The length of the CDR3 is 16 residues. CDR3 in DNA: TGTGCCAGCAGGGGGGAAGTTTCCCCAACTAATGAAAAACTGTTTTTT. This sequence encodes CASRGEVSPTNEKLFF.

This clonotype has a handful of counts. V gene TRBV6-5 combines with J gene TRBJ2-1; D might be TRBD1 or TRBD2, each matching 5 bases. Germline CDR1 MNHEY, CDR2 SVGAGI. Trimming took off 6 bases at V and 10 bases at J, with 16 bases between the two ends. This CDR3 contains 13 residues. The CDR3 nucleotides read TGTGCCAGCAGCCCTAGTCGGGGCGGAGAGCAGTTCTTC. Protein: CASSPSRGGEQFF.

There are many counts of this clonotype. V and J are TRBV11-2 and TRBJ2-1; 12 positions agree with TRBD2. This CDR3 region has 17 residues. Germline trimming cut 5 bases from V and 2 bases from J; bases unmatched to any gene: 7. Germline CDR1 reads SGHAT; CDR2 reads FQNNGV. The CDR3 bases are TGTGCCAGCAGCCACCGACTAGCGGGGGTAGCCTACAATGAGCAGTTCTTC. Translated, it gives CASSHRLAGVAYNEQFF.

There are a few counts of this clonotype. The V call is TRBV6-1, the J call TRBJ2-6; TRBD2 matches at 11 bases. The germline V gene encodes CDR1 MNHNS and CDR2 SASEGT. The CDR3 covers 17 residues. The V gene end was trimmed by 7 bases and the J gene end by 0 bases; junction bases not matched to a gene: 5. CDR3 sequence reads: CASTRLAGPSGANVLTF. The CDR3 DNA is TGTGCCAGCACCCGACTAGCGGGGCCCTCTGGGGCCAACGTCCTGACTTTC.

Only a few counts were recorded for this clonotype. The chain recombines TRBV4-3 with TRBJ1-1; TRBD1 matches at 8 bases. Trimming removed 3 bases from V and 6 bases from J; junction bases left unmatched: 3. The germline V gene has CDR1 LGHNA and CDR2 YSLEER. The CDR3 length is 13 residues. In DNA form, the CDR3 reads TGCGCCAGCAGCCAGTGGACAGGGTCTGAAGCTTTCTTT. It is translated as CASSQWTGSEAFF.

This clonotype showed up many times. The chain combines TRBV6-6 with TRBJ2-7; no clear D gene. Germline CDR1 and CDR2: MNHNY and SVGAGI (reference sequence). Between the trimmed V and J ends, which lost 5 bases and 0 bases, there was a span of 14 bases. The CDR3 is made up of 15 amino acids. This chain's CDR3 is CASSTIPVGSYEQYF. The CDR3 coding sequence is TGTGCCAGCAGTACCATCCCGGTGGGCTCCTACGAGCAGTACTTC.

This clonotype came up a few times. V is TRBV7-8 and J is TRBJ2-2; TRBD2 agrees at 8 bases. This CDR3 is built from 17 residues. Trimming at V came to 5 bases and at J to 4 bases, leaving 12 bases not matched to a gene. Germline V lookup: CDR1 SGHVS, CDR2 FQNEAQ. The CDR3 DNA reads TGTGCCAGCAGCCCTTCGAGAGTTAGCGGGGCCACCGGGGAGCTGTTTTTT. It yields the protein CASSPSRVSGATGELFF.

This clonotype appeared many times. V is TRBV18 and J is TRBJ2-3; no reliable D call. This CDR3 region has 15 residues. The germline V and J ends were trimmed by 1 base and 4 bases, with 12 bases remaining between them. CDR1 KGHSH and CDR2 LQKENI come from the germline V gene. CDR3 in DNA: TGTGCCAGCTCACCACAAGTGCCGGGCCCAGATACGCAGTATTTT. Translation gives CASSPQVPGPDTQYF.

The table lists this clonotype with many counts. The J gene is TRBJ1-1, the V gene TRBV7-2; 9 nucleotides line up with TRBD1. CDR1 and CDR2 from the germline V gene are SGHTA and FQGNSA. The CDR3 has 14 amino acids. Trimming at V came to 0 bases and at J to 10 bases, leaving 6 bases not matched to a gene. The CDR3 loop is CASSLAGTGLGAFF. CDR3 in DNA: TGTGCCAGCAGCTTAGCAGGGACAGGGCTTGGAGCTTTCTTT.

The V and J genes are TRBV24-1 and TRBJ2-2, with 11 bases aligning to TRBD2. J lost 4 bases, V lost 8 bases, and 2 bases had no gene match. Looked up from germline, CDR1 is KGHDR and CDR2 is SFDVKD. The CDR3 loop spans 14 amino acids. CDR3 coding DNA: TGTGCCACCACAGGACTAGCGGGCACCGGGGAGCTGTTTTTT. Translated: CATTGLAGTGELFF.